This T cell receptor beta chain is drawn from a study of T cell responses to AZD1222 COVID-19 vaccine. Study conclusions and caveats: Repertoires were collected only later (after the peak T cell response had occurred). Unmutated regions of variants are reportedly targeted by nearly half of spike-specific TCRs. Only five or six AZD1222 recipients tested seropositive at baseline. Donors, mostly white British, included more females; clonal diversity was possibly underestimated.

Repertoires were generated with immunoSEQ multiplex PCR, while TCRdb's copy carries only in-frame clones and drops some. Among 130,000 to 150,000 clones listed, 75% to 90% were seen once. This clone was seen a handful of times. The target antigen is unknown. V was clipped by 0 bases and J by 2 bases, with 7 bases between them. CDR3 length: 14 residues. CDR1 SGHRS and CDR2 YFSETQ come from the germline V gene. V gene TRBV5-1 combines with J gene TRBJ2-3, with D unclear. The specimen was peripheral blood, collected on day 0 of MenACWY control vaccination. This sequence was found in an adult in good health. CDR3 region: CASSLATVTDTQYF. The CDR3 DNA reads TGCGCCAGCAGCTTGGCAACAGTCACAGATACGCAGTATTTT.